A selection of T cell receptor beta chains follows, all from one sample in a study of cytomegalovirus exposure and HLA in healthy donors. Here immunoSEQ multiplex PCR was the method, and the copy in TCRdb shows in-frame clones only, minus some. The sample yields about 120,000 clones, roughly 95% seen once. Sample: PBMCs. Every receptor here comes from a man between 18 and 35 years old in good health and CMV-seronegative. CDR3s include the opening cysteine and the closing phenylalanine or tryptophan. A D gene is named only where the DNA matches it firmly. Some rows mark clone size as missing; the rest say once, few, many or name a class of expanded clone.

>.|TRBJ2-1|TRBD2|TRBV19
CASSRRENKNEQFF
TGTGCCAGTAGTAGGCGGGAGAATAAGAATGAGCAGTTCTTC
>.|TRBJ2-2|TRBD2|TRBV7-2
CASSLLRGETGELFF
TGTGCCAGCAGCTTACTTCGGGGGGAGACCGGGGAGCTGTTTTTT
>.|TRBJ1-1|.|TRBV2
CASSNGDLNTEAFF
TGTGCCAGCAGCAACGGGGATTTGAACACTGAAGCTTTCTTT
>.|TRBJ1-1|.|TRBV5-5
CASSLERVNTEAFF
TGTGCCAGCAGCTTGGAACGGGTGAACACTGAAGCTTTCTTT
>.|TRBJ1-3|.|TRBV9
CASSVEEDRGNTIYF
TGTGCCAGCAGCGTAGAAGAGGACAGAGGAAACACCATATATTTT
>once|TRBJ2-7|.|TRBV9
CASSEGGTGPFYEQYF
TGTGCCAGCAGCGAGGGGGGGACAGGACCGTTTTACGAGCAGTACTTC
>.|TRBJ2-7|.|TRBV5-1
CASSFGWVGGPYEQYF
TGCGCCAGCAGCTTTGGTTGGGTGGGAGGCCCCTACGAGCAGTACTTC
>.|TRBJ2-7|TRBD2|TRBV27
CASSLRGLAGGEYF
TGTGCCAGCAGTTTACGGGGACTAGCGGGCGGGGAGTACTTC
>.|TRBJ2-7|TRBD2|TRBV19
CASTGGPPTNPYEQYF
TGTGCCAGTACGGGGGGGCCCCCGACTAACCCCTACGAGCAGTACTTC
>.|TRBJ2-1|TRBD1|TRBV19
CASSSGQGYNEQFF
TGTGCCAGTAGTAGCGGACAGGGTTACAATGAGCAGTTCTTC
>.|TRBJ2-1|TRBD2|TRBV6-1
CAIVLGAGGDEQFF
TGTGCCATCGTCCTGGGGGCGGGAGGGGATGAGCAGTTCTTC
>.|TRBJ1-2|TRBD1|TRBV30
CACDRTGTNAGYTF
TGTGCCTGTGACCGGACAGGGACTAATGCTGGCTACACCTTC
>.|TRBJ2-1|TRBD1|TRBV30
CAWRGDSAYNEQFF
TGTGCCTGGAGGGGGGACAGCGCCTACAATGAGCAGTTCTTC
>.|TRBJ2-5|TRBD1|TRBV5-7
CASPDRAQETQYF
TGTGCCAGCCCGGACAGGGCCCAAGAGACCCAGTACTTC
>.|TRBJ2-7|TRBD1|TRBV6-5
CASRPAGGRSYEQYF
TGTGCCAGCAGGCCCGCAGGGGGTAGATCCTACGAGCAGTACTTC
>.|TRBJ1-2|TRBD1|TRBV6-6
CASSSGGWRGYTF
TGTGCCAGCAGTTCAGGGGGATGGCGCGGCTACACCTTC
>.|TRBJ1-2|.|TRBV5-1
CASSMQGKGPSYTF
TGCGCCAGCAGCATGCAGGGGAAAGGACCCAGCTACACCTTC
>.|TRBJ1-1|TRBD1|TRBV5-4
CASSKSGGGDAFF
TGTGCCAGCAGCAAATCAGGGGGTGGTGACGCTTTCTTT
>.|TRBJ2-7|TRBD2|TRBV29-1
CSVKGLAGVEQYF
TGCAGCGTCAAAGGACTAGCGGGAGTCGAGCAGTACTTC
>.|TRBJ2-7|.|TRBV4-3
CASSQDRYGETYEQYF
TGCGCCAGCAGCCAAGATCGGTACGGGGAGACCTACGAGCAGTACTTC
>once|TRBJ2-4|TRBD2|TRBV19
CASSSRTSGRRVQYF
TGTGCCAGTAGTTCTCGGACTAGCGGGAGGAGGGTTCAGTACTTC
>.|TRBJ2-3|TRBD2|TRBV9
CASSVSRAGGRTDTQYF
TGTGCCAGCAGCGTATCGAGGGCTGGCGGGAGGACAGATACGCAGTATTTT
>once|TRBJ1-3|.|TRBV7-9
CASRSDSVFSGNTIYF
TGTGCCAGCAGGTCTGACAGCGTATTCTCTGGAAACACCATATATTTT
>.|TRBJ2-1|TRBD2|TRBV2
CASSESGSSYNEQFF
TGTGCCAGCAGTGAAAGCGGGAGCTCCTACAATGAGCAGTTCTTC
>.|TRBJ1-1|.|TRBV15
CATNGLNTEAFF
TGTGCCACCAATGGCCTGAACACTGAAGCTTTCTTT
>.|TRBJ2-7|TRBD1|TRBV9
CASSVAAGGDEQYF
TGTGCCAGCAGCGTAGCAGCAGGGGGAGACGAGCAGTACTTC
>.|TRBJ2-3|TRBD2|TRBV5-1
CASSLGGGSRDTQYF
TGCGCCAGCAGCTTGGGGGGCGGGAGCCGGGATACGCAGTATTTT
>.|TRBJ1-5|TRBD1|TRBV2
CASSEDRRKNQPQHF
TGTGCCAGCAGTGAGGACAGGCGAAAAAATCAGCCCCAGCATTTT
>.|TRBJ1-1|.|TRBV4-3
CASSPNLGGERQAFF
TGCGCCAGCAGCCCTAACCTAGGGGGGGAGCGTCAAGCTTTCTTT
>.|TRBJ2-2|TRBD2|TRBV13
CASSPPWTSGRPNLNTGELFF
TGTGCCAGCAGTCCACCTTGGACTAGCGGGAGGCCGAACCTAAACACCGGGGAGCTGTTTTTT
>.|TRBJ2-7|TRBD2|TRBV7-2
CASSLTLAGVIDEQYF
TGTGCCAGCAGCTTAACTCTAGCGGGAGTGATTGACGAGCAGTACTTC
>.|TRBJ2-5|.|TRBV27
CASSLLGGWETQYF
TGTGCCAGCAGTTTATTGGGGGGTTGGGAGACCCAGTACTTC
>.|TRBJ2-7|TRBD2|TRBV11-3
CASSSWTSEVYEQYF
TGTGCCAGCAGCTCCTGGACTAGCGAGGTCTACGAGCAGTACTTC
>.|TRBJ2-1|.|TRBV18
CASSPTGLGGYNEQFF
TGTGCCAGCTCACCCACCGGCCTAGGGGGATACAATGAGCAGTTCTTC
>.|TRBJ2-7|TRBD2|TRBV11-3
CASSPRAGGPPYEQYF
TGTGCCAGCAGCCCCCGTGCGGGAGGGCCTCCCTACGAGCAGTACTTC
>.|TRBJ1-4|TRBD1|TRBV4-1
CASSQMGGTGANEKLFF
TGCGCCAGCAGCCAGATGGGGGGGACAGGGGCGAACGAAAAACTGTTTTTT
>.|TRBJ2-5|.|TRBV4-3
CASSQGRLYQETQYF
TGCGCCAGCAGCCAGGGCCGGCTATACCAAGAGACCCAGTACTTC
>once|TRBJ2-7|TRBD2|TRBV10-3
CAISEPGLAGSSYEQYF
TGTGCCATCAGTGAGCCGGGACTAGCGGGTAGCTCCTACGAGCAGTACTTC
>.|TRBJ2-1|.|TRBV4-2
CASSQDIQAYNEQFF
TGTGCCAGCAGCCAAGATATACAGGCATACAATGAGCAGTTCTTC
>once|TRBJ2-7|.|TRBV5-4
CASSPAGNEQYF
TGTGCCAGCAGCCCCGCGGGTAACGAGCAGTACTTC
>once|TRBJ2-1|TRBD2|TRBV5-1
CASSWGGDEQFF
TGCGCCAGCAGTTGGGGGGGGGATGAGCAGTTCTTC
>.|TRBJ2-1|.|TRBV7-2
CASSSNRAEQFF
TGTGCCAGCAGCTCTAACAGGGCTGAGCAGTTCTTC
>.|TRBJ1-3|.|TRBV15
CATSRPQAASSGNTIYF
TGTGCCACCAGCAGACCACAGGCTGCATCCTCTGGAAACACCATATATTTT
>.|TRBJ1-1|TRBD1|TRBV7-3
CASSMTGTVAMNTEAFF
TGTGCCAGCAGCATGACCGGGACAGTTGCCATGAACACTGAAGCTTTCTTT
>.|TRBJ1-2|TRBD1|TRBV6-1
CASSGDRGGDGYTF
TGTGCCAGCAGCGGGGACAGGGGAGGAGATGGCTACACCTTC
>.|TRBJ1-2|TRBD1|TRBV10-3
CAISSGQGGYGYTF
TGTGCCATCAGTTCAGGACAGGGAGGCTATGGCTACACCTTC
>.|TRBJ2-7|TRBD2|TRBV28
CASSLLREGRYEQYF
TGTGCCAGCAGTTTATTGCGGGAGGGCCGATACGAGCAGTACTTC
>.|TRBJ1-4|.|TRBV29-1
CSVGWTGATNEKLFF
TGCAGCGTTGGCTGGACTGGAGCAACTAATGAAAAACTGTTTTTT
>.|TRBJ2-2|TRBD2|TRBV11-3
CASSLVGRADTGELFF
TGTGCCAGCAGCTTAGTCGGGAGGGCCGACACCGGGGAGCTGTTTTTT
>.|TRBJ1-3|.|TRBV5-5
CASSNPLGVNTIYF
TGTGCCAGCAGTAATCCCCTAGGTGTAAACACCATATATTTT
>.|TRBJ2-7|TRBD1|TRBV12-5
CASGSTALDRGREQYF
TGTGCTAGTGGTTCGACGGCCCTCGACAGGGGGCGCGAGCAGTACTTC
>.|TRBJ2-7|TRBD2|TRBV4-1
CASSQGGTPSYEQYF
TGCGCCAGCAGCCAGGGGGGGACGCCGTCCTACGAGCAGTACTTC